This T cell receptor beta chain was sequenced in a study of blood T cells in healthy people across ages. Overall study results and limits: Per million T cells, TCR beta diversity dropped roughly linearly as age increased.

The germline V gene encodes CDR1 MNHNY and CDR2 SVGAGI (reference sequence). CDR3 length: 15 residues. The V end was cut by 8 bases, the J end by 6 bases, with 22 bases between. For the second PCR, which ran for about 7 to 11 cycles, a sample-barcoded 5' primer and a J-beta primer mix were used. Every sample gave at least 2.5 million paired-end reads containing CDR3. TCRdb re-called the 5' RACE reads with MiXCR, one entry per CDR3 protein. This sample yields some 550,000 distinct CDR3 sequences, of which less than 60% are seen a single time; under 30% belongs to the top ten. This clonotype occurred a few times. The antigen is unknown.

Sequenced material: blood. The chain recombines TRBV6-6 with TRBJ1-2; TRBD1 is a possible D gene (6 bases). The sequence came from a man at least 80 years old in good health. The CDR3 region has the DNA TGTGCCAGCGGGGGGGCGGGGTTTGGAGTCCATGGCTACACCTTC. It encodes CASGGAGFGVHGYTF.